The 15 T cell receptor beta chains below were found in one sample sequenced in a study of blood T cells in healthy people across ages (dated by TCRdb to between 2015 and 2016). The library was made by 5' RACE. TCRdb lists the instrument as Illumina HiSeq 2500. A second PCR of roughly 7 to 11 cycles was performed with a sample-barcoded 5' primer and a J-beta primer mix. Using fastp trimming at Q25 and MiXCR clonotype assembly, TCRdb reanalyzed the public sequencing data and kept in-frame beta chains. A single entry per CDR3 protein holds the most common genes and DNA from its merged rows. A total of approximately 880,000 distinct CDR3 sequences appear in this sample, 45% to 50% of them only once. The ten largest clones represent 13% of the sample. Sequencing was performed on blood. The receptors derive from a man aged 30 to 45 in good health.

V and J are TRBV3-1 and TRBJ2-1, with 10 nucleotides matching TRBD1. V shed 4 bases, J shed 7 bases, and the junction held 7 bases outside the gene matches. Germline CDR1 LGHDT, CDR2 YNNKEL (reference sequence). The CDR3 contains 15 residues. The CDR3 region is CASSLRTGGSNEQFF. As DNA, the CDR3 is TGTGCCAGCAGCCTAAGGACAGGGGGGTCGAATGAGCAGTTCTTC.

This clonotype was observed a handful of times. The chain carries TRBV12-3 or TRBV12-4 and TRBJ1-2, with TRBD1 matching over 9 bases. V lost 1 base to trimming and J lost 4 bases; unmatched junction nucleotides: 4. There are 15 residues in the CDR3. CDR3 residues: CASSLGDRVAYGYTF. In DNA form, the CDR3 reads TGTGCCAGCAGTTTAGGGGACAGGGTCGCCTATGGCTACACCTTC.

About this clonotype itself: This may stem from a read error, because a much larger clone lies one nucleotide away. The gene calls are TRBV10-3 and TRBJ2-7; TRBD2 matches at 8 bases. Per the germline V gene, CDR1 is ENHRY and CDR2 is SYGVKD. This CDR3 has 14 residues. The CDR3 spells CAISRGGQTYVQYF. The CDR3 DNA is TGTGCCATCAGTCGCGGGGGGCAAACCTACGTGCAGTACTTC.

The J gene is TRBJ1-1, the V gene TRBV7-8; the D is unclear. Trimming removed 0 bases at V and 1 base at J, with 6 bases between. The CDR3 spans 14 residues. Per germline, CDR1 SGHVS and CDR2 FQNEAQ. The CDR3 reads CASSLAGQNTEAFF. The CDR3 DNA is TGTGCCAGCAGCTTAGCGGGCCAGAACACTGAAGCTTTCTTT.

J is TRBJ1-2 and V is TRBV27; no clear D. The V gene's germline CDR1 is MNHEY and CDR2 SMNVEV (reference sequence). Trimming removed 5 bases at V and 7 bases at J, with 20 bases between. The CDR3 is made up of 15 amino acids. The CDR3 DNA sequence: TGTGCCAGCAGTCCGTCCCCGGTGCCTGGGAGTGGCTACACCTTC. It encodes CASSPSPVPGSGYTF.

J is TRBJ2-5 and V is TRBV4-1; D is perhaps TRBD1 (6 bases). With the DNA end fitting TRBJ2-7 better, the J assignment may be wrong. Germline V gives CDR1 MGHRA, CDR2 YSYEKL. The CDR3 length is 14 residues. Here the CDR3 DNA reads TGCGCCAGCAGCCAAGGGACAGACAGATACGAGCAGTACTTC. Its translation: CASSQGTDRYEQYF.

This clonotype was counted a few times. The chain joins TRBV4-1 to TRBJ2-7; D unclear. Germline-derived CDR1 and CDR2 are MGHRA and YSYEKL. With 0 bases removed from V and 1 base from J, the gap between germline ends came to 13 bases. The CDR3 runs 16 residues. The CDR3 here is CASSQDKALSSYEQYF. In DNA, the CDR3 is TGCGCCAGCAGCCAAGATAAAGCCCTGAGTTCCTACGAGCAGTACTTC.

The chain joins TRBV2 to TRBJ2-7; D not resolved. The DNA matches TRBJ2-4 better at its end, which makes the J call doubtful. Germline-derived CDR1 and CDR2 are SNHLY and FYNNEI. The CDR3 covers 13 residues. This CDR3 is CASSTAPKNIQYF. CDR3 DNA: TGTGCCAGCAGTACCGCCCCCAAAAACATTCAGTACTTC.

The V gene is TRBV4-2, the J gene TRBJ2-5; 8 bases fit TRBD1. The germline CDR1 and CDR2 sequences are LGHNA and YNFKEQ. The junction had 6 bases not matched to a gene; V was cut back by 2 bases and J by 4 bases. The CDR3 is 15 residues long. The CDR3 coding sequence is TGTGCCAGCAGCCAACAACAGGGGGTGGGAGAGACCCAGTACTTC. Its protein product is CASSQQQGVGETQYF.

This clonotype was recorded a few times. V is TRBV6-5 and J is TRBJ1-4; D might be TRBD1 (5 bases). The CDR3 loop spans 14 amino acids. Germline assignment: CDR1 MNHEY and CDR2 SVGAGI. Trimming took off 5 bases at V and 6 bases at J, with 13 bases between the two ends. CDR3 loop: CASSLRGADEKLFF. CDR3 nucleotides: TGTGCCAGCAGTCTCCGAGGGGCGGATGAAAAACTGTTTTTT.

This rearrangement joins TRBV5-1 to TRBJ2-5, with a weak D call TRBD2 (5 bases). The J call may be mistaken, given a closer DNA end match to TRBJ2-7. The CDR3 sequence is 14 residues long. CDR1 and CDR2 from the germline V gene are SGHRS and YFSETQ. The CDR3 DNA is TGCGCCAGCAGCTTCGGCGGAGGCTCCCCCGAGCAGTACTTC. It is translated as CASSFGGGSPEQYF.

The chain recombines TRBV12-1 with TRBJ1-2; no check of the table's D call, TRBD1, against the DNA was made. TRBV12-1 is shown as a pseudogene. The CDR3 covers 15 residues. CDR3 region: CASSSNSVPNYGYTF. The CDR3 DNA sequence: TGTGCCAGCAGCTCCAACAGCGTCCCGAACTATGGCTACACCTTC.

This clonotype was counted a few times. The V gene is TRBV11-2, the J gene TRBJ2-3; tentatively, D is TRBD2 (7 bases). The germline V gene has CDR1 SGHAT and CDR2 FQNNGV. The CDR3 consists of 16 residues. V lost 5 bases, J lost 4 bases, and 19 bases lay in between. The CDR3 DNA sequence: TGTGCCAGCAGCCCGAGAGGGGGGGGGCCTGCAGATACGCAGTATTTT. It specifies CASSPRGGGPADTQYF.

Written as DNA, the CDR3 is TGTGCCAGCAGCAAGGGACAGGGGGTGACCCAGTACTTC. It encodes CASSKGQGVTQYF. The gene calls are TRBV7-6 and TRBJ2-5; 11 bases fit TRBD1. CDR1 and CDR2 from the germline V gene are SGHVS and FNYEAQ. V lost 5 bases and J lost 7; bases outside the gene matches: 3. CDR3 length: 13 amino acids.

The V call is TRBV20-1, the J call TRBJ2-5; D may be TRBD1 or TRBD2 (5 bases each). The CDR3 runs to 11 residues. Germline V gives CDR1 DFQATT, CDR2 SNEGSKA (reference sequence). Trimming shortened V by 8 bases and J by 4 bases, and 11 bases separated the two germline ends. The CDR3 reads CSLGGGETQYF. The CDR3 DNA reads TGCAGTCTGGGTGGGGGAGAGACCCAGTACTTC.